This T cell receptor (beta chain) is from a study of blood T cell repertoires in COVID-19. The method was immunoSEQ multiplex PCR; TCRdb's version includes in-frame clones alone and lacks a portion of them. Among tens of thousands of clones, around 92% were seen once, and the ten largest hold around 2.9%. V dropped 1 base and J dropped 4 bases, with 11 bases sitting between them. CDR3 size: 14 residues. Germline V gene data show CDR1 as LGHNA and CDR2 as YSLEER. This clone has just one count. The sample consisted of peripheral blood. The chain recombines TRBV4-3 with TRBJ2-7, with TRBD2 as a possible D gene (5 bases). The receptor comes from a man over 45 with COVID-19, enrolled during active disease. The CDR3: CASSQVSGPYEQYF. In nucleotides, the CDR3 is TGCGCCAGCAGCCAAGTCAGCGGACCATACGAGCAGTACTTC.